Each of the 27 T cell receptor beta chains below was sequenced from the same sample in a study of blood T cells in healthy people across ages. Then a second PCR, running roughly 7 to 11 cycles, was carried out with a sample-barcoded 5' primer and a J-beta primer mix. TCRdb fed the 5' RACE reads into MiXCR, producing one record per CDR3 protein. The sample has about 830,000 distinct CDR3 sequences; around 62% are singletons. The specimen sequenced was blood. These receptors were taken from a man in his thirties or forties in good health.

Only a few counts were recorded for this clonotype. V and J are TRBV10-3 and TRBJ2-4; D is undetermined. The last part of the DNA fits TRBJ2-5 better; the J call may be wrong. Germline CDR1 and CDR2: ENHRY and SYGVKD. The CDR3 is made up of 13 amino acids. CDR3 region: CAISRAGQETQYF. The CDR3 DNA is TGTGCCATCAGTAGGGCAGGTCAAGAGACCCAGTACTTC.

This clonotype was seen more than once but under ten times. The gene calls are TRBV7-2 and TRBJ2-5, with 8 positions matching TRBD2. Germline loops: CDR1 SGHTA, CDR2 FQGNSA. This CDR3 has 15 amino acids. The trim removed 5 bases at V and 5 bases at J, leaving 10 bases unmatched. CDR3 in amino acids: CASSAASGGLETQYF. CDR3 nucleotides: TGTGCCAGCAGCGCCGCCAGCGGGGGCTTGGAGACCCAGTACTTC. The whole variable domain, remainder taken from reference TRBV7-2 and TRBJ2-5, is GAGVSQSPSNKVTEKGKDVELRCDPISGHTALYWYRQSLGQGLEFLIYFQGNSAPDKSGLPSDRFSAERTGGSVSTLTIQRTQQEDSAVYLCASSAASGGLETQYFGPGTRLLVL.

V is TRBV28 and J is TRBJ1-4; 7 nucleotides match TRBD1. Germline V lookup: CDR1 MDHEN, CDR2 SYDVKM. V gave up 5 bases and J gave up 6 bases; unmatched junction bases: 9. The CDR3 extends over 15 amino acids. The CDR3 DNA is TGTGCCAGCAGTGATCCCGGGACAGCTGATGAAAAACTGTTTTTT. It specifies CASSDPGTADEKLFF.

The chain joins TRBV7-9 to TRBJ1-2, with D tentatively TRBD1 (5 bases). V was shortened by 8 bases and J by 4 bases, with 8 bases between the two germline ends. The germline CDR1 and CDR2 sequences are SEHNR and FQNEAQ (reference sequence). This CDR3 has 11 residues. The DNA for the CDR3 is TGTGCCAGCGGAGGGACCTATGGCTACACCTTC. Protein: CASGGTYGYTF.

Here the CDR3 reads CASSPESGGADTQYF. The CDR3 DNA sequence: TGTGCCAGCAGCCCAGAGAGCGGGGGCGCGGATACGCAGTATTTT. The chain uses TRBV4-2 and TRBJ2-3, with TRBD2 matching 8 bases. The CDR3 consists of 15 residues. Per germline, CDR1 LGHNA and CDR2 YNFKEQ. After removal of 4 bases from V and 6 bases from J, the junction contained 9 bases not matched to a gene.

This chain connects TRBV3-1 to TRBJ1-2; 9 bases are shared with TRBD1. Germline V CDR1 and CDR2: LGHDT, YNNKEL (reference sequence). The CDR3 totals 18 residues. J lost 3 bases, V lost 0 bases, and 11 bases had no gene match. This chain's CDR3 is CASSQEGFGTGRYYGYTF. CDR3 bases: TGTGCCAGCAGCCAAGAGGGATTCGGGACAGGGCGATACTATGGCTACACCTTC.

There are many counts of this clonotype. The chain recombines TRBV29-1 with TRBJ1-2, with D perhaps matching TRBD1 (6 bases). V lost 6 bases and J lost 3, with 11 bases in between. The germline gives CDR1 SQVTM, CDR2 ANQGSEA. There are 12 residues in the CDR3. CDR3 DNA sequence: TGCAGCGTGCGCTACAGGGACTATGGCTACACCTTC. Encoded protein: CSVRYRDYGYTF.

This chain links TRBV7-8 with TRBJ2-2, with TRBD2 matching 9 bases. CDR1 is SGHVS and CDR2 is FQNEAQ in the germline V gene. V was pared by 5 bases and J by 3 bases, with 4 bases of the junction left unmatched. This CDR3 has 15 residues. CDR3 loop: CASSDSGSYTGELFF. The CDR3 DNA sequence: TGTGCCAGCAGCGATAGCGGGAGTTACACCGGGGAGCTGTTTTTT.

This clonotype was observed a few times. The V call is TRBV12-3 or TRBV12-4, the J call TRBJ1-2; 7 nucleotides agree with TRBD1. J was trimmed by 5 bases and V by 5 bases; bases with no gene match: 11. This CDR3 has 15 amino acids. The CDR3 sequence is CASSPRRQGAYGYTF. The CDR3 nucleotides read TGTGCCAGCAGTCCTCGGCGACAGGGAGCTTATGGCTACACCTTC.

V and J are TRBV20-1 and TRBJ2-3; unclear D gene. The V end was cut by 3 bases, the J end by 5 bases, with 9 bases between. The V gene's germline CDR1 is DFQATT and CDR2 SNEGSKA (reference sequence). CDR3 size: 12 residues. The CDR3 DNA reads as TGCAGTGCTAGCCTGGCAGAAGATACGCAGTATTTT. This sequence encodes CSASLAEDTQYF.

The CDR3 is CASRLTDSTYEQYF. The CDR3 nucleotides read TGTGCCAGCAGACTCACAGACAGCACCTACGAGCAGTACTTC. This chain connects TRBV6-5 to TRBJ2-7; D perhaps matches TRBD1 (5 bases). CDR1 and CDR2 (germline): MNHEY, SVGAGI. V dropped 6 bases and J dropped 2 bases, with 14 bases sitting between them. The CDR3 loop spans 14 amino acids.

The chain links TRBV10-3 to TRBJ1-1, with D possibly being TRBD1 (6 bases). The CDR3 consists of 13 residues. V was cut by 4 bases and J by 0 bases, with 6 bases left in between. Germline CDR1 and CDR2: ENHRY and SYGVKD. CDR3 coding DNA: TGTGCCATCAGTGGGACAGTGAACACTGAAGCTTTCTTT. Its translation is CAISGTVNTEAFF.

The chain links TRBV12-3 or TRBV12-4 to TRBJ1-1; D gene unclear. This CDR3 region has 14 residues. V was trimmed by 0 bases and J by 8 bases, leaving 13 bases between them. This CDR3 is CASSLAPSMGEAFF. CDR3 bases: TGTGCCAGCAGTTTAGCCCCCTCTATGGGAGAAGCTTTCTTT.

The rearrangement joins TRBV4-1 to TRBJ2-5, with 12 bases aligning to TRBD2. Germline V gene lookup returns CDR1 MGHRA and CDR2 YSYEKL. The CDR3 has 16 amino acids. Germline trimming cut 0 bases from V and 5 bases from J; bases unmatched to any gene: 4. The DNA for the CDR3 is TGCGCCAGCAGCCAAGAACTAGCGGGGGGCTGGGAGACCCAGTACTTC. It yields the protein CASSQELAGGWETQYF.

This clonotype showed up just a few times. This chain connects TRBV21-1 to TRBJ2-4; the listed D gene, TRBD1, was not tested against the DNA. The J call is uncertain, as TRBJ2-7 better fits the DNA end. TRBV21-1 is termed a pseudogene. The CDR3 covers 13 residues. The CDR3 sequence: CASSKELGGEQYF. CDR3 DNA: TGTGCCAGCAGCAAAGAGCTAGGGGGCGAGCAGTACTTC.

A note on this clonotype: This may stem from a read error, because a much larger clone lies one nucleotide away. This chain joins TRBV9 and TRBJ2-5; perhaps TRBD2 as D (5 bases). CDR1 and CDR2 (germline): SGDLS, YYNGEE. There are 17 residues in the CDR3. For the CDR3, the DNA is TGTACCAGCAGCGGATCACAGTCCCCATATCCCCAAGAGACCCAGTACTTC. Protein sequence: CTSSGSQSPYPQETQYF.

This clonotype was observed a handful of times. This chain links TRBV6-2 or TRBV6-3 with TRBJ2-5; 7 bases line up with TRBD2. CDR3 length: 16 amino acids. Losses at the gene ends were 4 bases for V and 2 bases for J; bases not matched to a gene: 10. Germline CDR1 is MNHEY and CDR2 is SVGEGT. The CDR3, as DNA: TGTGCCAGCAGTTCGCCCTGGAGCGGGGCTCAAGAGACCCAGTACTTC. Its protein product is CASSSPWSGAQETQYF.

The CDR3 protein is CASSQDRGRSSYEQYF. CDR3 nucleotide sequence: TGCGCCAGCAGCCAAGACAGGGGGCGAAGTTCCTACGAGCAGTACTTC. This sequence joins TRBV4-3 and TRBJ2-7, with 8 bases matching TRBD1. CDR1 and CDR2 from the germline V gene are LGHNA and YSLEER. V shed 0 bases, J shed 1 base, and the junction held 5 bases outside the gene matches. The CDR3 spans 16 residues.

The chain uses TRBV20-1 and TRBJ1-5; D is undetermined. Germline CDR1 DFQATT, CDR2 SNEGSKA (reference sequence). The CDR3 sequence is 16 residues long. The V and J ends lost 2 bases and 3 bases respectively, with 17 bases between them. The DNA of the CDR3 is TGCAGTGCTAGACACTCTGGGGAACGCTTCAATCAGCCCCAGCATTTT. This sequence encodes CSARHSGERFNQPQHF.

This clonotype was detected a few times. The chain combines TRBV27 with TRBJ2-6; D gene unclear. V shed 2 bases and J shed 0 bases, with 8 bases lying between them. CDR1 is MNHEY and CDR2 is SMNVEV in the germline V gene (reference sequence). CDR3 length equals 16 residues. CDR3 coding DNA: TGTGCCAGCAGTTTAGAAGGCTACTCTGGGGCCAACGTCCTGACTTTC. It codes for CASSLEGYSGANVLTF.

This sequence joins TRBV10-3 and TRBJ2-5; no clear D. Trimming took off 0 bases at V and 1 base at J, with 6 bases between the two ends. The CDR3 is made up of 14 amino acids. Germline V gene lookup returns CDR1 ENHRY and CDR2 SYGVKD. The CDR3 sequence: CAISESTAQETQYF. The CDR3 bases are TGTGCCATCAGTGAGTCCACAGCCCAAGAGACCCAGTACTTC.

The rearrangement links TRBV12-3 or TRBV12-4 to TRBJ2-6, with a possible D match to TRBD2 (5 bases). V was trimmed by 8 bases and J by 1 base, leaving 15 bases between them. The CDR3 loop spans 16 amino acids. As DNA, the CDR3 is TGTGCCAGCGACAAAGAACGGGAATCTGGGGCCAACGTCCTGACTTTC. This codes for CASDKERESGANVLTF.

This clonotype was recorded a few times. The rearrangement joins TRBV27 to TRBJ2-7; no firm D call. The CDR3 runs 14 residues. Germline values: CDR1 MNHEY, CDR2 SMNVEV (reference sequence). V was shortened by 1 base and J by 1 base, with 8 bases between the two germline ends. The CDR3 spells CASSLFSGSYEQYF. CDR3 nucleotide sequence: TGTGCCAGCAGTTTATTCTCCGGATCCTACGAGCAGTACTTC.

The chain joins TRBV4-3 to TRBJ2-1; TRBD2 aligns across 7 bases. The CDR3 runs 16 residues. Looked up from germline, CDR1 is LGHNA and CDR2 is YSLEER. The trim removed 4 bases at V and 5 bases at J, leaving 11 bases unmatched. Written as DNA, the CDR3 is TGCGCCAGCAGCCGGACCGGGACCAGCGGGAACAATGAGCAGTTCTTC. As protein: CASSRTGTSGNNEQFF.

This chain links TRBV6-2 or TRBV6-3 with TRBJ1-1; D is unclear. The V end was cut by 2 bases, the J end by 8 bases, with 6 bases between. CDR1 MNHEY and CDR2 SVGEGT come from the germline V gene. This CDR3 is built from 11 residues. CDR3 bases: TGTGCCAGCAGTTACGAGAGGGAAGCTTTCTTT. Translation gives CASSYEREAFF.

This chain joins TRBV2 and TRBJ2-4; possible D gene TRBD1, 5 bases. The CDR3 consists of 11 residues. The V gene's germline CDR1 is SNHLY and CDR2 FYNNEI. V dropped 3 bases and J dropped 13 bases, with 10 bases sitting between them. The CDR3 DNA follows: TGTGCCAGCAGTGACGACAGATTGCAGTACTTC. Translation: CASSDDRLQYF.

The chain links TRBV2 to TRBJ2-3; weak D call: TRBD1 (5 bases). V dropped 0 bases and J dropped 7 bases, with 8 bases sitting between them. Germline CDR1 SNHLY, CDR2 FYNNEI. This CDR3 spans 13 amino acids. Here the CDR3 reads CASSEARGNTQYF. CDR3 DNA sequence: TGTGCCAGCAGTGAAGCAAGGGGAAATACGCAGTATTTT.